The clone carrying this T cell receptor beta chain was seen a single time. Its antigen remains unknown. The entry originates in a study of shared clonotypes between healthy human individuals. V was cut by 1 base and J by 4 bases, with 12 bases left in between. This CDR3 is 15 amino acids long. Germline V gene data show CDR1 as SGHKS and CDR2 as YYEKEE (reference sequence). General study results and limits: Only blood underwent sampling, and tissue repertoires likely differ.

Unsorted PBMC replicate PCRs used approximately 280 ng DNA, 30,000 to 35,000 T cell genomes. Assay used: immunoSEQ multiplex PCR; TCRdb lists only in-frame clones, some missing. The top ten hold around 12% of the sample, which has some 500,000 clones, around 77% seen once. The V gene is TRBV5-5, the J gene TRBJ2-1; D unclear. This TCR came from a woman aged 40 to 55 in good health. Some clones in this sample may be carry-over from other donors' samples. The specimen was PBMCs. The CDR3 DNA reads as TGTGCCAGCAGCTTGTTCGGCAGGCCTTACAATGAGCAGTTCTTC. This encodes CASSLFGRPYNEQFF.